These 32 T cell receptor beta chains were all obtained from the same sample, sequenced in a study of blood T cells in healthy people across ages. The second PCR ran about 6 to 12 cycles with a sample-barcoded 5' primer and J-beta primers. From the 5' RACE reads, TCRdb called clonotypes with MiXCR, one entry per CDR3 protein. The sample has approximately 800,000 distinct CDR3 sequences; 55% to 70% are singletons. Material for sequencing was blood. The receptors were sampled from a man aged 25-45 years in good health.

V and J are TRBV5-8 and TRBJ2-5; 7 positions match TRBD1. Germline V gene sequence: CDR1 SGHTS, CDR2 YDEGEE. V lost 4 bases and J lost 5; bases outside the gene matches: 8. The CDR3 loop spans 14 amino acids. This chain's CDR3 is CASSPEGARETQYF. DNA for the CDR3: TGTGCCAGCAGCCCTGAGGGGGCGAGGGAGACCCAGTACTTC.

The V gene is TRBV12-3 or TRBV12-4, the J gene TRBJ2-1, with D hard to call. CDR3 length equals 11 residues. V was pared by 8 bases and J by 8 bases, with 10 bases between. Here the CDR3 reads CASAYLDEQFF. CDR3 DNA: TGTGCCAGCGCCTACCTGGATGAGCAGTTCTTC.

This rearrangement joins TRBV5-1 to TRBJ2-1, with 9 bases lining up with TRBD1. This CDR3 spans 14 amino acids. The germline V gene encodes CDR1 SGHRS and CDR2 YFSETQ. With 4 bases clipped from V and 8 bases from J, the junction kept 7 bases outside the gene matches. The CDR3 nucleotides read TGCGCCAGCAGCAACAGGGGGCCAAGGGATGAGCAGTTCTTC. Its protein is CASSNRGPRDEQFF.

V usage is TRBV20-1 and J usage is TRBJ2-7; D perhaps matches TRBD1 (6 bases). CDR3 length: 13 residues. Germline V lookup: CDR1 DFQATT, CDR2 SNEGSKA (reference sequence). V was shortened by 3 bases and J by 1 base, with 10 bases between the two germline ends. The chain's CDR3 is CSARDDRSYEQYF. Here the CDR3 DNA reads TGCAGTGCTAGGGATGACAGGTCCTACGAGCAGTACTTC.

This clonotype was observed a few times. This chain connects TRBV9 to TRBJ2-7; 7 bases fit TRBD2. The CDR3 has 15 residues. From germline, CDR1 is SGDLS and CDR2 YYNGEE. V trimming: 3 bases; J trimming: 3 bases; junction bases outside the gene matches: 9. Here the CDR3 reads CASSARGGRVYEQYF. CDR3 sequence (DNA): TGTGCCAGCAGCGCCCGTGGGGGGAGGGTCTACGAGCAGTACTTC.

This clonotype was seen only a few times. The chain has TRBV3-1 and TRBJ2-1; 10 nucleotides match TRBD2. This CDR3 comprises 18 residues. The junction had 12 bases not matched to a gene; V was cut back by 0 bases and J by 7 bases. The germline V gene has CDR1 LGHDT and CDR2 YNNKEL (reference sequence). CDR3 in amino acids: CASSQEASGRLVPNEQFF. As DNA, the CDR3 is TGTGCCAGCAGCCAAGAGGCTAGCGGGAGATTAGTACCGAATGAGCAGTTCTTC.

The chain combines TRBV29-1 with TRBJ2-1; tentative D call: TRBD2 (5 bases). The V end was cut by 3 bases, the J end by 3 bases, with 9 bases between. Germline values: CDR1 SQVTM, CDR2 ANQGSEA. The CDR3 covers 13 residues. The CDR3 DNA follows: TGCAGCGTTGAGGTCCGGGACTACAATGAGCAGTTCTTC. This encodes CSVEVRDYNEQFF.

This clonotype occurred a few times. The chain is built from TRBV9 and TRBJ2-3; 7 bases are shared with TRBD1. J lost 5 bases, V lost 3 bases, and 6 bases had no gene match. The CDR3 has 14 amino acids. The V gene's germline CDR1 is SGDLS and CDR2 YYNGEE. The CDR3, as DNA: TGTGCCAGCAGCGAGAACAGGGGAGAAGATACGCAGTATTTT. Residues: CASSENRGEDTQYF.

The CDR3 here is CASSEAQWGYYEQYF. The CDR3 bases are TGTGCCAGCAGTGAAGCGCAATGGGGATACTACGAGCAGTACTTC. The chain is built from TRBV2 and TRBJ2-7; D unresolved. The CDR3 length is 15 residues. The germline V gene encodes CDR1 SNHLY and CDR2 FYNNEI. Trimming removed 0 bases at V and 3 bases at J, with 12 bases between.

The table lists this clonotype with a count of one. The rearrangement links TRBV6-1 to TRBJ2-2; 7 bases match TRBD1. Germline CDR1 is MNHNS and CDR2 is SASEGT. The CDR3 loop spans 20 amino acids. Germline trimming cut 6 bases from V and 0 bases from J; bases unmatched to any gene: 19. The CDR3 DNA reads TGTGCCAGCAGAAAAAACACCGGGACAGCTTATACGACGAACACCGGGGAGCTGTTTTTT. Encoded protein: CASRKNTGTAYTTNTGELFF.

The CDR3 nucleotides are TGTGCCTGGAGTGTGGCGTTTAGGGCGGGAGGCTACACCTTC. Protein product: CAWSVAFRAGGYTF. The chain combines TRBV30 with TRBJ1-2; D remains unclear. This CDR3 region has 14 residues. Trimming removed 0 bases from V and 8 bases from J, with 16 bases in between. Per the germline V gene, CDR1 is GTSNPN and CDR2 is SVGIG (reference sequence).

This chain uses TRBV7-2 with TRBJ2-5; the D is unclear. CDR1 and CDR2 (germline): SGHTA, FQGNSA. The V end lost 0 bases, the J end lost 4 bases, and 6 bases lay between the germline ends. This CDR3 region has 13 residues. The CDR3 region has the DNA TGTGCCAGCAGCTTAGCGGTTAGAGAGACCCAGTACTTC. The encoded protein is CASSLAVRETQYF.

The DNA for the CDR3 is TGCAGTGCTAGCTGGGAGTACAATGAGCAGTTCTTC. It encodes CSASWEYNEQFF. The rearrangement joins TRBV20-1 to TRBJ2-1; D possibly corresponds to TRBD2 (5 bases). This CDR3 contains 12 residues. Trimming removed 3 bases at V and 4 bases at J, with 7 bases between. Germline CDR1 reads DFQATT; CDR2 reads SNEGSKA (reference sequence).

The V and J genes are TRBV7-9 and TRBJ2-7, with D perhaps matching TRBD1 (5 bases). The CDR3 runs 13 residues. V gave up 3 bases and J gave up 6 bases, with 12 bases separating them. The germline V gene encodes CDR1 SEHNR and CDR2 FQNEAQ (reference sequence). CDR3 nucleotide sequence: TGTGCCAGCAGCTTTACCAGGGAAAGCGAGCAGTACTTC. It translates to CASSFTRESEQYF.

The J gene is TRBJ2-3, the V gene TRBV13, with D unresolved. The germline gives CDR1 PRHDT, CDR2 FYEKMQ (reference sequence). V was pared by 3 bases and J by 4 bases, with 14 bases between. The CDR3 loop spans 15 amino acids. The CDR3 reads CASSFGPGSADTQYF. CDR3 in DNA: TGTGCCAGCAGCTTCGGCCCCGGGTCCGCAGATACGCAGTATTTT.

The chain couples TRBV12-3 or TRBV12-4 to TRBJ1-4; D is unclear. The CDR3 consists of 14 residues. V lost 2 bases and J 5 bases, leaving 9 bases between the germline ends. CDR3 nucleotide sequence: TGTGCCAGCAGTTTAAGGGAGGGAAATGAAAAACTGTTTTTT. This sequence encodes CASSLREGNEKLFF.

The CDR3 sequence: CASSLGGTSYNEQFF. CDR3 in DNA: TGTGCCAGCAGTTTAGGTGGGACCTCCTACAATGAGCAGTTCTTC. The rearrangement joins TRBV12-3 or TRBV12-4 to TRBJ2-1, with D possibly being TRBD1 or TRBD2 (5 bases each). The V and J ends lost 1 base and 0 bases respectively, with 7 bases between them. This CDR3 is built from 15 residues.

The chain joins TRBV27 to TRBJ2-1, with a tentative D call TRBD1 (5 bases). V gave up 8 bases and J gave up 9 bases, with 29 bases separating them. This CDR3 contains 17 residues. Germline V gene data show CDR1 as MNHEY and CDR2 as SMNVEV (reference sequence). CDR3 in amino acids: CASSLGQGWARPGEQFF. The CDR3 DNA is TGTGCCAGCTCGTTAGGGCAGGGTTGGGCTAGGCCGGGTGAGCAGTTCTTC.

As to this clonotype: One end of the junction is discordant with germline, which a read error may explain. This chain uses TRBV2 with TRBJ1-2; TRBD1 might be the D (5 bases). The length of the CDR3 is 13 residues. Germline CDR1 and CDR2: SNHLY and FYNNEI. The DNA of the CDR3 is TGTGCCAGCAGTGAATCGCCAGGGCATGGCTACATCTTC. It codes for CASSESPGHGYIF.

This clonotype has more than one count but fewer than ten. The chain couples TRBV4-3 to TRBJ2-1, with D tentatively TRBD2 (6 bases). V lost 1 base to trimming and J lost 5 bases, with 12 bases between them. The CDR3 has 15 residues. Per the germline V gene, CDR1 is LGHNA and CDR2 is YSLEER. CDR3 coding DNA: TGCGCCAGCAGCCAAGTCAGGCGGGGTGACAATGAGCAGTTCTTC. Translated, it gives CASSQVRRGDNEQFF.

The rearrangement uses TRBV4-3 and TRBJ1-2; D gene ambiguous. The CDR3 contains 17 residues. V was clipped by 0 bases and J by 4 bases, with 18 bases between them. The V gene's germline CDR1 is LGHNA and CDR2 YSLEER. The chain's CDR3 is CASSQEYGGRSSYGYTF. CDR3 nucleotide sequence: TGCGCCAGCAGCCAAGAGTACGGCGGGAGAAGTAGCTATGGCTACACCTTC.

The chain couples TRBV29-1 to TRBJ2-7; 10 nucleotides agree with TRBD2. The V gene end was trimmed by 3 bases and the J gene end by 7 bases; junction bases not matched to a gene: 18. Germline-derived CDR1 and CDR2 are SQVTM and ANQGSEA. The CDR3 runs 17 residues. The CDR3 reads CSVDELAGAKSYNEQYF. The DNA of the CDR3 is TGCAGCGTTGACGAGCTAGCGGGGGCCAAATCCTACAATGAGCAGTACTTC.

V is TRBV7-9 and J is TRBJ2-1, with D possibly TRBD1 on 5 matching bases. This CDR3 is 14 amino acids long. The germline gives CDR1 SEHNR, CDR2 FQNEAQ (reference sequence). V was clipped by 7 bases and J by 5 bases, with 15 bases between them. The CDR3, as DNA: TGTGCCAGCATTCCCTGGGGCGGTCACAATGAGCAGTTCTTC. Protein product: CASIPWGGHNEQFF.

The chain employs TRBV14 and TRBJ2-4, with unresolved D. The J call is doubtful: the DNA matches TRBJ2-7 better. This CDR3 has 15 amino acids. The germline V gene has CDR1 SGHDN and CDR2 FVKESK. The CDR3 sequence is CASSPPNVPRDEQYF. DNA for the CDR3: TGTGCCAGCAGCCCCCCGAATGTGCCCCGGGACGAGCAGTACTTC.

This clonotype showed up just a few times. The V gene is TRBV7-2, the J gene TRBJ1-5; D remains ambiguous. Germline values: CDR1 SGHTA, CDR2 FQGNSA. V was trimmed by 2 bases and J by 3 bases, leaving 8 bases between them. The CDR3 consists of 14 residues. For the CDR3, the DNA is TGTGCCAGCAGCTTACGGGGAGACAATCAGCCCCAGCATTTT. Translating gives CASSLRGDNQPQHF. Looking up the rest from reference TRBV7-2 and TRBJ1-5 gives the full variable domain: GAGVSQSPSNKVTEKGKDVELRCDPISGHTALYWYRQSLGQGLEFLIYFQGNSAPDKSGLPSDRFSAERTGGSVSTLTIQRTQQEDSAVYLCASSLRGDNQPQHFGDGTRLSIL.

This CDR3 reads CSARRGGDQNTEAFF. Written as DNA, the CDR3 is TGCAGTGCTAGAAGGGGCGGGGACCAGAACACTGAAGCTTTCTTT. The chain uses TRBV20-1 and TRBJ1-1; TRBD1 is a possible D gene (5 bases). V lost 2 bases to trimming and J lost 1 base, with 14 bases between them. The CDR3 contains 15 residues. The V gene's germline CDR1 is DFQATT and CDR2 SNEGSKA (reference sequence).

As concerns this clonotype: The junction and the germline gene differ at one end; a read error may be behind it. V and J are TRBV7-9 and TRBJ2-6, with 9 bases aligning to TRBD1. The germline V gene encodes CDR1 SEHNR and CDR2 FQNEAQ (reference sequence). CDR3 length equals 19 residues. The CDR3 DNA reads as TGTGCCGGCAGCAAAACAGGGGGCCCTCGAATCTCTGGGGCCAACGTCCTGACTTTC. Encoded protein: CAGSKTGGPRISGANVLTF. The full variable domain, completed using reference TRBV7-9 and TRBJ2-6, is DTGVSQNPRHKITKRGQNVTFRCDPISEHNRLYWYRQTLGQGPEFLTYFQNEAQLEKSRLLSDRFSAERPKGSFSTLEIQRTEQGDSAMYLCAGSKTGGPRISGANVLTFGAGSRLTVL.

J is TRBJ2-1 and V is TRBV27, with 7 bases fitting TRBD2. This CDR3 is 16 amino acids long. The junction had 9 bases not matched to a gene; V was cut back by 1 base and J by 6 bases. The germline CDR1 and CDR2 sequences are MNHEY and SMNVEV (reference sequence). The CDR3 loop reads CASSLFAGVGGNEQFF. The CDR3 DNA follows: TGTGCCAGCAGTTTATTCGCGGGGGTGGGGGGCAATGAGCAGTTCTTC.

V gene TRBV29-1 combines with J gene TRBJ1-6, with 8 bases that match TRBD1. CDR3 length: 13 amino acids. CDR1 SQVTM and CDR2 ANQGSEA come from the germline V gene. Trimming took 5 bases from V and 9 from J; bases not matched to a gene: 6. CDR3 loop: CSVQDREGSPLHF. The CDR3 region has the DNA TGCAGCGTTCAGGACAGGGAGGGTTCACCCCTCCACTTT.

The CDR3 DNA reads as TGTGCCAGCAGCTTTAACTTGAGGCCCTACGAGCAGTACTTC. The encoded protein is CASSFNLRPYEQYF. The chain employs TRBV5-6 and TRBJ2-7; D is unclear. The CDR3 spans 14 residues. CDR1 SGHDT and CDR2 YYEEEE come from the germline V gene. Trimming took 2 bases from V and 2 from J, leaving 11 bases between them.

This clonotype has just a few counts. The chain has TRBV5-1 and TRBJ2-5; D remains ambiguous. The assigned J gene may be wrong: the sequence end matches TRBJ2-7 better. CDR1 is SGHRS and CDR2 is YFSETQ in the germline V gene. CDR3 length: 11 residues. The chain's CDR3 is CASSPESEQYF. The CDR3 nucleotides are TGCGCCAGCAGCCCGGAAAGCGAGCAGTACTTC.

The CDR3 sequence is CASSYEPGGLNIQYF. As DNA, the CDR3 is TGTGCCAGCAGTTACGAGCCAGGGGGCTTGAACATTCAGTACTTC. This chain uses TRBV6-2 or TRBV6-3 with TRBJ2-4; TRBD1 matches 8 bases. The CDR3 length is 15 residues. Trimming at V came to 2 bases and at J to 7 bases, leaving 7 bases not matched to a gene. CDR1 is MNHEY and CDR2 is SVGEGT in the germline V gene.